The clone carrying this TCR beta chain was found a few times. Its antigen remains unidentified. This CDR3 contains 17 residues. Trimming took off 3 bases at V and 1 base at J, with 14 bases between the two ends. The germline gives CDR1 KGHDR, CDR2 SFDVKD. The entry originates in a study of T-cell memory formation after mild COVID-19. Study background: For the most part, TCR clusters were specific to one donor. Findings and caveats of the study: Pre-infection memory carried some responding clones, suggesting that cross-reactive memory joined. Later expanders leaned CD4+, whereas day 15 to 85 contracting clones were balanced CD4/CD8.

Researchers used 5'RACE with constant-segment primers to make TCR alpha and TCR beta cDNA libraries that carry sample barcodes and UMIs. From the 5' RACE reads, TCRdb called clonotypes with MiXCR, one entry per CDR3 protein. The sample includes about 560,000 distinct CDR3 sequences, roughly 18% of them seen just once. The sequenced material came from PBMCs or a T cell subset sorted from them (not recorded which). J is TRBJ2-2 and V is TRBV24-1; D possibly matches TRBD1 or TRBD2 (5 bases each). This receptor was obtained from an adult woman who had mild COVID-19 (a few samples of this study predate the infection). Cell type and time point are not known. In DNA form, the CDR3 reads TGTGCCACCAGTGATCTCGTGGGGGTAGGGAACACCGGGGAGCTGTTTTTT. This codes for CATSDLVGVGNTGELFF.